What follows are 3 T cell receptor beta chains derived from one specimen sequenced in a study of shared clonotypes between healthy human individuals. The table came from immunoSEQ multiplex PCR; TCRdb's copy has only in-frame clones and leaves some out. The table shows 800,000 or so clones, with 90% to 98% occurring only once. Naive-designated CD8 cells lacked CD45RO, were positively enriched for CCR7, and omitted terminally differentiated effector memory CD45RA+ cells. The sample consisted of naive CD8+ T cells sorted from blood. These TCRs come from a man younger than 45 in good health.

The CDR3 nucleotides are TGCGCCAGCAGGGCGACAGGGGCTTACGAGCAGTACTTC. As protein: CASRATGAYEQYF. The chain links TRBV5-1 to TRBJ2-7; 8 bases line up with TRBD1. This CDR3 has 13 residues. Germline loops: CDR1 SGHRS, CDR2 YFSETQ. V was pared by 5 bases and J by 4 bases, with 5 bases of the junction left unmatched. Using reference TRBV5-1 and TRBJ2-7 for the parts outside the CDR3, the full variable domain is KAGVTQTPRYLIKTRGQQVTLSCSPISGHRSVSWYQQTPGQGLQFLFEYFSETQRNKGNFPGRFSGRQFSNSRSEMNVSTLELGDSALYLCASRATGAYEQYFGPGTRLTVT.

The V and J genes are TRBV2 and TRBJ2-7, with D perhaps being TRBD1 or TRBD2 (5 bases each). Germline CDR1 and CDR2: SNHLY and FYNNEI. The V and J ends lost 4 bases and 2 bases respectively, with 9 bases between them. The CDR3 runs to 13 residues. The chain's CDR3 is CASSAGAAYEQYF. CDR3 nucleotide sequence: TGTGCCAGCAGTGCCGGGGCGGCCTACGAGCAGTACTTC.

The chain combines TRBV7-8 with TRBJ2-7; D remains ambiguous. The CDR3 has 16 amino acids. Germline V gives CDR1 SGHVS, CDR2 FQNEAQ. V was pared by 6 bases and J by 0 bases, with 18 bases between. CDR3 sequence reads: CASSSKSRQTSYEQYF. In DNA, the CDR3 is TGTGCCAGCAGTTCCAAGTCGCGTCAGACCTCCTACGAGCAGTACTTC.